The table lists the clone carrying this T cell receptor beta chain with a few counts. From germline, CDR1 is SGHNT and CDR2 YYREEE (reference sequence). The CDR3 is 15 residues long. Trimming took 5 bases from V and 3 from J, leaving 18 bases between them. Regions amplified from RNA transcripts were the TCR beta CDR3 regions. With the HTBI primer set, the TCR CDR3 went through a first round of RT-PCR. TCRdb reprocessed the multiplex PCR reads with MiXCR, giving one entry per CDR3 protein. The repertoire holds over 150,000 distinct CDR3 sequences, over 15% seen once, with around 27% in the top ten. The data are from a study of T cells in Graves' hyperthyroidism and ophthalmopathy.

The chain joins TRBV5-4 to TRBJ2-7; D possibly matches TRBD1 or TRBD2 (6 bases each). The source is a woman between 45 and 60 years old with Graves' hyperthyroidism. The sequenced sample was blood. The CDR3 DNA reads TGTGCCAGCAGTACAACCCCCGGGGGCTTCTACGAGCAGTACTTC. This gives the protein CASSTTPGGFYEQYF.